This T cell receptor (beta chain) was identified in a study of human T cells and chemical hapten exposure. Whole-study context: The patch tests put 0.01% DPC on the skin of the upper back and were read 6 days later.

This clonotype was seen ten or more times. Per the germline V gene, CDR1 is SQVTM and CDR2 is ANQGSEA. The CDR3 length is 15 residues. Trimming shortened V by 3 bases and J by 1 base, and 13 bases separated the two germline ends. Each CDR3 protein gets one entry after TCRdb re-called the RACE reads with MiXCR. The table has some 180,000 distinct CDR3 sequences, around 24% seen once. The sample's time point: patch test 1, 2 weeks after DPC sensitization. As to treatment: therapeutic diphenylcyclopropenone sensitization with weekly scalp DPC. The specimen comprised whole blood, sampled in connection with sensitization to the hapten diphenylcyclopropenone (DPC). The TCR originated in a woman aged 50 to 60 with alopecia areata. Some clones in this sample may be carry-over from other donors' samples. The chain couples TRBV29-1 to TRBJ1-5; D is uncertain. This chain's CDR3 is CSVDSGTDSNQPQHF. The CDR3 bases are TGCAGCGTTGACTCGGGCACGGACAGCAATCAGCCCCAGCATTTT.